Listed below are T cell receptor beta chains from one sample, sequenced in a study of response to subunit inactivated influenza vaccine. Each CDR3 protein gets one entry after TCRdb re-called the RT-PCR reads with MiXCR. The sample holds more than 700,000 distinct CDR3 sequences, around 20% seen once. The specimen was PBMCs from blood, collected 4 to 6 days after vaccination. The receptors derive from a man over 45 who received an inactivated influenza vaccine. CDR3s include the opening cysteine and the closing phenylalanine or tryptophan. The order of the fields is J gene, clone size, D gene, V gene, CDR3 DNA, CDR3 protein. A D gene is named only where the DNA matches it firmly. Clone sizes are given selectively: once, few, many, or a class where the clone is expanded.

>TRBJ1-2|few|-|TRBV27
TGTGCCAGCAGTTCTTGGGGCAGGGGCTATGGCTACACCTTC
CASSSWGRGYGYTF
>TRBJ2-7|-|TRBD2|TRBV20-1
TGCAGTGCTAGGGTCCGACCTAGCGGGGGGGCCAGGTACGAGCAGTACTTC
CSARVRPSGGARYEQYF
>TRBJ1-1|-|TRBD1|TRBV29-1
TGCAGCGTTGATGTCAGGGGGAGGAACACTGAAGCTTTCTTT
CSVDVRGRNTEAFF
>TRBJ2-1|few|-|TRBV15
TGTGCCACCAGCAGAGTCGGGCAACTTGGAGACCATGAGCAGTTCTTC
CATSRVGQLGDHEQFF
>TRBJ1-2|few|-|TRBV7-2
TGTGCCAGCAGCTTAGTGGTTCCCGGACGGAATTATGGCTACACCTTC
CASSLVVPGRNYGYTF
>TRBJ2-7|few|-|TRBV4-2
TGTGCCAGCAGCCAAGACAAGTGGAGACCCTACGAGCAGTACTTC
CASSQDKWRPYEQYF
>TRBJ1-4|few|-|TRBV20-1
TGCAGTGCGAGACCGCCGGGTAGTGAAAAACTGTTTTTT
CSARPPGSEKLFF
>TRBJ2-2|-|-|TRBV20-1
TGCAGTGCTAGATCTGAGACCAGTATCACCGGGGAGCTGTTTTTT
CSARSETSITGELFF
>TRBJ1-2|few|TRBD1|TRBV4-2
TGTGCCAGCAGCCTCTCGAACGCGGACAGGGTGGCAGGCTACACCTTC
CASSLSNADRVAGYTF
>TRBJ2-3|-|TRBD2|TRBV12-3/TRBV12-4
TGTGCCAGCGGCGCCCGGGGGGGGCCCGCAGATACGCAGTATTTT
CASGARGGPADTQYF
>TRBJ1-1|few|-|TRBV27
TGTGCCAGCAGTTTTGGTACGAACACTGAAGCTTTCTTT
CASSFGTNTEAFF
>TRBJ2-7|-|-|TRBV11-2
TGTGCCAGCAGCTTAGAAGGGCCGATAAGCGCCTACGAGCAGTACTTC
CASSLEGPISAYEQYF
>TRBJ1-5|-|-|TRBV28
TGTGCCAGCAGTCCCGGTATCAGGGAACGGAATCAGCCCCAGCATTTT
CASSPGIRERNQPQHF
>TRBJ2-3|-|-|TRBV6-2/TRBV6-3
TGTGCCAGCAGTTACGAGGAAGTCACAGATACGCAGTATTTT
CASSYEEVTDTQYF
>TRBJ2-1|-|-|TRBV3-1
TGTGCCAGCAGCCAAGTATCAAACAGTGAGCAGTTCTTC
CASSQVSNSEQFF
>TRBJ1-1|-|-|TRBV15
TGTGCCACCAGCAGAGATGTTAGAACTGAAGCTTTCTTT
CATSRDVRTEAFF
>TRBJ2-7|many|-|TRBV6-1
TGTGCCAGCACCCCCTTTGGCTACGAGCAGTACTTC
CASTPFGYEQYF
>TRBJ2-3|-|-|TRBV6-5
TGTGCCAGCAGTCACGCCGGGACCCTCCTCATCGATACGCAGTATTTT
CASSHAGTLLIDTQYF
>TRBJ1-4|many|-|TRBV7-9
TGTGCCAGCAGCCCCCCAACGAATTGGGAACTGTTTTTT
CASSPPTNWELFF
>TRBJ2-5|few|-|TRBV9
TGTGCCAGCAGCGTAGGAGCGGTGCAAGAGACCCAGTACTTC
CASSVGAVQETQYF
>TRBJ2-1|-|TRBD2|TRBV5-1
TGCGCCAGCAGCTTGGCCCGACTAGCGGGGACCTACAATGAGCAGTTCTTC
CASSLARLAGTYNEQFF
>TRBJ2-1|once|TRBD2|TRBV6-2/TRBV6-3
TGTGCCAGCAGTCATCTAGCGGGAGGTCGGAATGAGCAGTTCTTC
CASSHLAGGRNEQFF
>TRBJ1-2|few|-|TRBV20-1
TGCAGTGCTAGTAGCAGGGTTGACTATGGCTACACCTTC
CSASSRVDYGYTF
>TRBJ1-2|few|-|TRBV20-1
TGCAGTGCTAGTGGATTCGGGGTCGGCTACACCTTC
CSASGFGVGYTF
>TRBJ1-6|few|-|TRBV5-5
TGTGCCAGCAGCTTGCGAAGAACGGATAATTCACCCCTCCACTTT
CASSLRRTDNSPLHF
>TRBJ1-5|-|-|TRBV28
TGTGCCAATATAACCGGGACACTTCCTCCCAGCAATCAGCCCCAGCATTTT
CANITGTLPPSNQPQHF
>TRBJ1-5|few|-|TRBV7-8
TGTGCCAGCAGCTTAGCGACTGGGCCCCAGCATTTT
CASSLATGPQHF
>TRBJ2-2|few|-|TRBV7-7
TGTGCTAGCAGCCCCGGGCTCTCGAACACCGGGGAGCTGTTTTTT
CASSPGLSNTGELFF
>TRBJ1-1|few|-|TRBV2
TGTGCCAGCAGACAGGTTTCTAACACTGAAGCTTTCTTT
CASRQVSNTEAFF
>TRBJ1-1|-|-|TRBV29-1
TGCAGCGTGGAGGATGACACTGAAGCTTTCTTT
CSVEDDTEAFF
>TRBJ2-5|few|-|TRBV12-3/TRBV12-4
TGTGCCAGCAGTCAACAGGGTACGCAAGAGACCCAGTACTTC
CASSQQGTQETQYF
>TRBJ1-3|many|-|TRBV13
TGTGCCAGCCTCGATGGGGACTCTGGAAACACCATATATTTT
CASLDGDSGNTIYF
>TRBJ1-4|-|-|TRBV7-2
TGTGCCAGCAGCCTCGGCGGGGCCCGGCGGGGTGAAAAACTGTTTTTT
CASSLGGARRGEKLFF
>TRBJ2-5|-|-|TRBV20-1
TGCAGTGCTAGTGGAAAACACGGAGGAGGGACAGCGACCCAGTACTTC
CSASGKHGGGTATQYF
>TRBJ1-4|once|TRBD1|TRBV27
TGTGCCAGCAGCTCCCAAGGGGGCTGGGAAAAACTGTTTTTT
CASSSQGGWEKLFF
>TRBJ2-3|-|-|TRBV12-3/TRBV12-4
TGTGCCAGCAGTTTTTCGGAGGGTGGCACAGATACGCAGTATTTT
CASSFSEGGTDTQYF
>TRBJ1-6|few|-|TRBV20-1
TGCAGTGCTAGATTCCGACAGGCCTCGGATTCACCCCTCCACTTT
CSARFRQASDSPLHF
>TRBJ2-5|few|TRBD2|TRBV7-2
TGTGCCAGCAGCTTAGGGCCTAGCGGGGCAGTTGAGACCCAGTACTTC
CASSLGPSGAVETQYF
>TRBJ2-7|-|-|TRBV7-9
TGTGCCAGCCACGGGACGACCTACGAGCAGTACTTC
CASHGTTYEQYF
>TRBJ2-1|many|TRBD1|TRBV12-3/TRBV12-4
TGTGCCAGCAGCCCTGGACAGGAGAGCTCCTACAATGAGCAGTTCTTC
CASSPGQESSYNEQFF
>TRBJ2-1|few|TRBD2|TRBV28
TGTGCCAGCAGTTTATCTAGCGGGAGGGTTTTTGAGCAGTTCTTC
CASSLSSGRVFEQFF
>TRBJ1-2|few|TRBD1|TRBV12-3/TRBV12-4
TGTGCCAGCAGCCTTAGCAGGGGACAGAACTATGGCTACACCTTC
CASSLSRGQNYGYTF
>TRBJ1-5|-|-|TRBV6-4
TGTGCCAGCAGTATTGTGATGTTGGGAAGCAATCAGCCCCAGCATTTT
CASSIVMLGSNQPQHF
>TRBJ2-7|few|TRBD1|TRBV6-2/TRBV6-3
TGTGCCAGCAGTTACTCGACGAAGGGACAGGTGATATACGAGCAGTACTTC
CASSYSTKGQVIYEQYF
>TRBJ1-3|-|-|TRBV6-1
TGTGCCAGCAGTGAAGGGGGTATTCCTGGAAACACCATATATTTT
CASSEGGIPGNTIYF
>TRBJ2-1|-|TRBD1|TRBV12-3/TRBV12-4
TGTGCCAGCACCCTCGGACAGGGGAACTCCCATGAGCAGTTCTTC
CASTLGQGNSHEQFF
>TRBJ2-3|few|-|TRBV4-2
TGTGCCAGCAGCCAAGATGTTGTCACAGATACGCAGTATTTT
CASSQDVVTDTQYF
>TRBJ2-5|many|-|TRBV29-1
TGCAGCGTTGGTCGGGGGATCATAGAGACCCAGTACTTC
CSVGRGIIETQYF
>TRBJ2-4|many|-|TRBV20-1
TGCAGTGCGTCCCATCGTCGGGGTGTCAACATTCAGTACTTC
CSASHRRGVNIQYF
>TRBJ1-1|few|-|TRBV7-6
TGTGCCAGCAGCCCTTCAATTATGAACACTGAAGCTTTCTTT
CASSPSIMNTEAFF